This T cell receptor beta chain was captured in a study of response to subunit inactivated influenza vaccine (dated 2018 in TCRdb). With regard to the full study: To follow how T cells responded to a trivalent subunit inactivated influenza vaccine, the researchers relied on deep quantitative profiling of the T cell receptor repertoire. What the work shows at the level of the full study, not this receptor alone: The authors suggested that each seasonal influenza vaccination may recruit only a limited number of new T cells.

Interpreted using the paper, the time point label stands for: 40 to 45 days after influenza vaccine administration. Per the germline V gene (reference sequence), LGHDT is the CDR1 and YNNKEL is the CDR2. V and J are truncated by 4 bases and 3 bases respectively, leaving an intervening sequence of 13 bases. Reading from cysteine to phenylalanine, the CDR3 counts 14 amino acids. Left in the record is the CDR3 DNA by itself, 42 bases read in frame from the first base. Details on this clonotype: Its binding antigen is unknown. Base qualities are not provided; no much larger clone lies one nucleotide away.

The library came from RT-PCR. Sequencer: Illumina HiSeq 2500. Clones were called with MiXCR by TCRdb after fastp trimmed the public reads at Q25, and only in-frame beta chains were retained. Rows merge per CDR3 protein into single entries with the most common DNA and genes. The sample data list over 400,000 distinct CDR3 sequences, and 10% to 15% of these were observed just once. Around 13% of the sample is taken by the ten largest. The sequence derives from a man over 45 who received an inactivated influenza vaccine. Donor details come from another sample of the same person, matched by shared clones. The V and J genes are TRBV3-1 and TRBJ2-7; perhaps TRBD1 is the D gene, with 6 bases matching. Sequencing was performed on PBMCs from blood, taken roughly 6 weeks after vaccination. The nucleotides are TGTGCCAGCAGCCGAGGACAGTTACTCTACGAGCAGTACTTC. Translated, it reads CASSRGQLLYEQYF.